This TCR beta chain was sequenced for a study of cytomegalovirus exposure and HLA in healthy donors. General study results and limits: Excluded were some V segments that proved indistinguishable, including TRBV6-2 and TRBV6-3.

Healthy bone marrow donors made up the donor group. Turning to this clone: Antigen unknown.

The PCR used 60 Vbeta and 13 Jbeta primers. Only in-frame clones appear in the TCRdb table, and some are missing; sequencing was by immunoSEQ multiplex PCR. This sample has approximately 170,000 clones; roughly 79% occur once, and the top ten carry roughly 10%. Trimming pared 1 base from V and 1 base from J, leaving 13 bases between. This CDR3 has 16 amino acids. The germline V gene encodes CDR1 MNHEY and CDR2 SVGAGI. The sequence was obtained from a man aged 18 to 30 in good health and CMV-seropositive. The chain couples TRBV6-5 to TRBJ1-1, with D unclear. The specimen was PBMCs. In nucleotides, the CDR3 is TGTGCCAGCAGTTACTTCTCGGGTCGGGGGAACACTGAAGCTTTCTTT. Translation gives CASSYFSGRGNTEAFF.